Listed here is a single T cell receptor (beta chain). Only in-frame clones appear in the TCRdb table, and some are missing; sequencing was by immunoSEQ multiplex PCR. The top ten hold approximately 2% of the sample, which has some 77,000 clones, roughly 88% seen once. Trimming shortened V by 3 bases and J by 2 bases, and 10 bases separated the two germline ends. The CDR3 consists of 14 residues. Per germline, CDR1 KGHSH and CDR2 LQKENI. These data are taken from a study of OX40 agonist ivuxolimab in advanced cancers. For the study at large: An agonistic anti-OX40 (CD134) antibody, ivuxolimab, was used to treat the patients. While on treatment, patients had intravenous ivuxolimab at 0.01 to 10 mg/kg every 2 weeks. A mean age of about 59 years, range roughly 23 to 85, was recorded, and more than 80% were male. Treatment received earlier with anti-PD-1, anti-PD-L1 or anti-CTLA-4 agents was allowed, and over 35% had some.

The V gene is TRBV18, the J gene TRBJ1-1, with a weak D call TRBD1 (6 bases). The clonotype originates from an adult with an advanced solid tumor such as melanoma, head and neck, liver or kidney cancer. The source material was CD4+ or CD8+ T cells sorted from blood, sampled in a trial of the OX40 agonist ivuxolimab. As DNA, the CDR3 is TGTGCCAGCTCACCGACAGGACTCAACACTGAAGCTTTCTTT. It yields the protein CASSPTGLNTEAFF.